The text below deals with one T cell receptor (beta chain). This specimen belongs to a study of tumour-infiltrating T cells in Burkitt lymphoma. Study-level background: Overall and progression-free survival were predicted by productive clonality.

Sequenced by immunoSEQ multiplex PCR; TCRdb stores in-frame clones only, minus some. Of thousands of clones listed, about 11% are singletons. Germline-derived CDR1 and CDR2 are MNHEY and SMNVEV (reference sequence). CDR3 length: 15 amino acids. V shed 5 bases, J shed 6 bases, and the junction held 10 bases outside the gene matches. The chain combines TRBV27 with TRBJ2-1; 7 positions match TRBD2. The sequencing input was tumor tissue. This receptor was obtained from a human donor with diffuse large B-cell lymphoma. CDR3: CASSPSVGGVNEQFF. The CDR3 bases are TGTGCCAGCAGTCCGTCGGTGGGGGGGGTCAATGAGCAGTTCTTC.